The source of this TCR beta chain is a study of blood T cell repertoires in COVID-19. Per the original data handling: Scientists estimated how many nucleated cells there were by amplifying reference gene primers. Profiled with immunoSEQ multiplex PCR; TCRdb holds only in-frame clones, not every one. Clonal size and the V and J genes are those of that table, whereas D and trimming came from the DNA. Here the sample spans fewer than 350,000 clones, approximately 91% being singletons. Assignment of participants to cohorts was predicated upon participant-reported clinical history. Material: PBMCs or T cells enriched from blood (not recorded which). The sequence derives from a woman in her 40s who had recovered from COVID-19.

CDR3 amino acids: CASSPTSGGSTDTQYF. The CDR3 DNA is TGTGCCAGCAGCCCGACTAGCGGGGGGAGCACAGATACGCAGTATTTT. The chain recombines TRBV7-3 with TRBJ2-3, with 13 positions matching TRBD2. Germline V gives CDR1 SGHTA, CDR2 FQGTGA. V shed 5 bases and J 0 bases; nucleotides not matched to a gene: 2. The CDR3 is 16 residues long. Filled out from reference TRBV7-3 and TRBJ2-3, the complete variable domain reads GAGVSQTPSNKVTEKGKYVELRCDPISGHTALYWYRQSLGQGPEFLIYFQGTGAADDSGLPNDRFFAVRPEGSVSTLKIQRTERGDSAVYLCASSPTSGGSTDTQYFGPGTRLTVL.